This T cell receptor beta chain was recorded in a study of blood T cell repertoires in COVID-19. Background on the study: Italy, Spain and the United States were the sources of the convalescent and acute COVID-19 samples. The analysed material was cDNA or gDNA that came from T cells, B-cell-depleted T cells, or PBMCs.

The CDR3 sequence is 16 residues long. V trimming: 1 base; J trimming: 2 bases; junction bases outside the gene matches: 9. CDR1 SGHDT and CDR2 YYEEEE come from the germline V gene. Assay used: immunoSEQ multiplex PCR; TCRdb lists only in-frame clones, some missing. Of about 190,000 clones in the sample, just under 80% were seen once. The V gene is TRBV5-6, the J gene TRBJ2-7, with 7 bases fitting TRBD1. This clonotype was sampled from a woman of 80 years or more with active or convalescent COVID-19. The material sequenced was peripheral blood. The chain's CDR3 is CASSLMMGQSAYEQYF. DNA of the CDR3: TGTGCCAGCAGCTTGATGATGGGACAGTCCGCCTACGAGCAGTACTTC. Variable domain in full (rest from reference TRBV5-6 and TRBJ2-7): DAGVTQSPTHLIKTRGQQVTLRCSPKSGHDTVSWYQQALGQGPQFIFQYYEEEERQRGNFPDRFSGHQFPNYSSELNVNALLLGDSALYLCASSLMMGQSAYEQYFGPGTRLTVT.